This is a list of T cell receptor beta chains from one sample in a study of CD8 T cells in ankylosing spondylitis. TCRdb passed the 5' RACE reads through MiXCR, listing each CDR3 protein once. The data show roughly 250,000 distinct CDR3 sequences, with approximately 10% seen just once and about 3% held by the top ten. The sequencing input was blood, either unsorted or a sorted T cell fraction (not recorded which). Receptors were obtained from a male donor with ankylosing spondylitis or in good health (not recorded which). Each CDR3 is given with its conserved first and last residue. A D gene is named only where the DNA matches it firmly. Clone sizes are given selectively: once, few, many, or a class where the clone is expanded.

V,J,D,size,CDR3,DNA
TRBV7-9,TRBJ1-1,NA,few,CASSFLDSSTEAFF,TGTGCCAGCAGCTTCCTGGACAGTAGCACTGAAGCTTTCTTT
TRBV20-1,TRBJ2-3,TRBD2,many,CSASFPSGRATDTQYF,TGCAGTGCTAGTTTCCCTAGCGGGAGGGCCACAGATACGCAGTATTTT
TRBV6-5,TRBJ2-2,NA,many,CASRRNTGELFF,TGTGCCAGCAGGCGGAACACCGGGGAGCTGTTTTTT
TRBV5-1,TRBJ2-5,NA,NA,CASSPTSGGYLQETQYF,TGCGCCAGCAGCCCCACATCGGGCGGCTACCTTCAAGAGACCCAGTACTTC
TRBV12-3/TRBV12-4,TRBJ2-7,NA,few,CASSWGLAGSIPYEQYF,TGTGCCAGCAGTTGGGGCCTGGCGGGCAGTATTCCCTACGAGCAGTACTTC
TRBV10-3,TRBJ2-1,NA,NA,CAIREDNEQFF,TGTGCCATCAGGGAGGACAATGAGCAGTTCTTC
TRBV20-1,TRBJ2-3,TRBD2,many,CSALTGTSPTDTQYF,TGCAGTGCTCTAACCGGGACTAGTCCCACAGATACGCAGTATTTT
TRBV2,TRBJ2-2,NA,NA,CASRLTGNTGELFF,TGTGCCAGCAGGCTTACAGGGAACACCGGGGAGCTGTTTTTT
TRBV6-1,TRBJ2-7,TRBD2,few,CASSEDGGSGTYEQYF,TGTGCCAGCAGTGAAGACGGCGGTAGCGGGACCTACGAGCAGTACTTC
TRBV20-1,TRBJ2-6,NA,many,CSGWGSRTSSGANVLTF,TGCAGTGGCTGGGGAAGCCGGACGAGCTCTGGGGCCAACGTCCTGACTTTC
TRBV20-1,TRBJ2-2,TRBD1,NA,CSAVRRGINTGELFF,TGCAGTGCCGTGCGCAGGGGGATAAACACCGGGGAGCTGTTTTTT
TRBV21-1,TRBJ2-7,NA,many,CASSAQYEQYF,TGTGCCAGCAGCGCCCAGTACGAGCAGTACTTC
TRBV5-1,TRBJ2-5,NA,many,CASSPEGRGETQYF,TGCGCCAGCAGCCCGGAAGGGCGAGGAGAGACCCAGTACTTC
TRBV6-1,TRBJ2-1,TRBD2,many,CASSRLPGLAAGEQFF,TGTGCCAGCAGTCGCCTCCCGGGACTAGCAGCGGGTGAGCAGTTCTTC
TRBV2,TRBJ2-2,NA,many,CASSEGDGELFF,TGTGCCAGCAGTGAGGGGGACGGGGAGCTGTTTTTT
TRBV3-1,TRBJ2-1,NA,many,CASSQSRYLSSYNEQFF,TGTGCCAGCAGCCAATCTCGGTACCTGAGCTCCTACAATGAGCAGTTCTTC
TRBV5-1,TRBJ2-7,TRBD2,few,CASSLGLAGDRLLYEQYF,TGCGCCAGCAGCCTCGGACTAGCGGGAGATAGGTTGTTGTACGAGCAGTACTTC
TRBV4-2,TRBJ2-5,NA,many,CASSQEGFDRQETQYF,TGTGCCAGCAGCCAAGAAGGCTTTGACCGTCAAGAGACCCAGTACTTC
TRBV10-2,TRBJ1-1,NA,NA,CASSESLGGATNTEAFF,TGCGCCAGCAGTGAGTCGTTAGGCGGCGCTACTAACACTGAAGCTTTCTTT
TRBV4-1,TRBJ2-3,TRBD2,many,CASSQRTSGTDTQYF,TGCGCCAGCAGCCAACGGACTAGCGGAACAGATACGCAGTATTTT
TRBV5-1,TRBJ2-1,NA,many,CASSLADQSNEQFF,TGCGCCAGCAGCTTGGCCGATCAGAGCAATGAGCAGTTCTTC
TRBV20-1,TRBJ2-5,NA,many,CSASDNDGQETQYF,TGCAGTGCTTCAGATAATGACGGTCAAGAGACCCAGTACTTC
TRBV20-1,TRBJ2-7,NA,many,CSARDRTSYEQYF,TGCAGTGCTAGAGATCGGACCTCCTACGAGCAGTACTTC
TRBV3-1,TRBJ1-4,NA,NA,CASSHSDRATNEKLFF,TGTGCCAGCAGCCATTCTGACCGGGCAACTAATGAAAAACTGTTTTTT
TRBV6-1,TRBJ2-5,TRBD1,many,CASRKGQQETQYF,TGTGCCAGCAGGAAGGGACAGCAAGAGACCCAGTACTTC
TRBV5-6,TRBJ2-7,NA,NA,CASSQGFYGQYF,TGTGCCAGCAGCCAAGGGTTCTACGGGCAGTACTTC
TRBV30,TRBJ2-2,NA,NA,CAWRPDRPGGELFF,TGTGCCTGGAGACCTGACAGGCCCGGAGGGGAGCTGTTTTTT
TRBV5-1,TRBJ1-1,NA,many,CASSLGGQIFTEAFF,TGCGCCAGCAGCTTGGGTGGACAGATTTTCACTGAAGCTTTCTTT
TRBV7-9,TRBJ1-2,NA,many,CASSLGWFGYTF,TGTGCCAGCAGCTTAGGGTGGTTTGGCTACACCTTC
TRBV30,TRBJ1-1,NA,NA,CAWSFGRRNTEAFF,TGTGCCTGGAGTTTCGGCAGGAGGAACACTGAAGCTTTCTTT
TRBV4-2,TRBJ1-1,TRBD1,many,CASSQTGVSEAFF,TGTGCCAGCAGCCAAACAGGGGTTTCTGAAGCTTTCTTT
TRBV5-1,TRBJ2-6,NA,many,CASSLDPTGANVLTF,TGCGCCAGCAGCCTCGACCCAACGGGGGCCAACGTCCTGACTTTC
TRBV7-2,TRBJ2-3,TRBD2,few,CASSQRTSGVGDTQYF,TGTGCCAGCAGCCAACGGACTAGCGGGGTCGGAGATACGCAGTATTTT
TRBV30,TRBJ2-7,NA,many,CAWSVDDVGVSSYEQYF,TGTGCCTGGAGTGTAGACGACGTCGGGGTGAGCTCCTACGAGCAGTACTTC
TRBV20-1,TRBJ2-3,NA,NA,CSASSGGADLHPTYTDTQYF,TGCAGTGCTAGTAGTGGAGGGGCCGACCTACACCCGACCTACACAGATACGCAGTATTTT
TRBV20-1,TRBJ1-4,TRBD1,many,CSARSGQRTTNEKLFF,TGCAGTGCTAGGTCGGGACAGCGGACGACTAATGAAAAACTGTTTTTT
TRBV20-1,TRBJ1-5,NA,few,CSAATTGYSNQPQHF,TGCAGTGCAGCAACGACAGGTTATAGCAATCAGCCCCAGCATTTT
TRBV9,TRBJ2-1,NA,many,CASSKVGGTYNEQFF,TGTGCCAGCAGCAAGGTGGGGGGCACCTACAATGAGCAGTTCTTC
TRBV29-1,TRBJ2-5,TRBD2,NA,CSVEPGTIEETQYF,TGCAGCGTTGAACCCGGGACTATTGAAGAGACCCAGTACTTC
TRBV14,TRBJ2-3,NA,many,CASSQDLGGPPTDTQYF,TGTGCCAGCAGCCAAGATCTAGGGGGGCCACCCACAGATACGCAGTATTTT
TRBV30,TRBJ1-1,NA,few,CAWGTSGAEAFF,TGTGCCTGGGGGACGTCTGGCGCTGAAGCTTTCTTT
TRBV5-1,TRBJ2-7,TRBD1,few,CASSFGMGRGRDEQYF,TGCGCCAGCAGCTTCGGGATGGGCAGGGGGCGAGACGAGCAGTACTTC
TRBV10-2,TRBJ2-7,NA,many,CATGPGHNYEQYF,TGCGCCACTGGCCCGGGCCACAACTACGAGCAGTACTTC
TRBV10-3,TRBJ1-2,NA,many,CAISVQGSDGYTF,TGTGCCATCAGTGTACAGGGATCCGATGGCTACACCTTC
TRBV20-1,TRBJ1-5,TRBD1,NA,CSARENRGGSNQPQHF,TGCAGTGCTAGGGAAAACAGGGGAGGCAGCAATCAGCCCCAGCATTTT
TRBV12-3/TRBV12-4,TRBJ2-2,NA,many,CASSFPAGELFF,TGTGCCAGCAGTTTCCCAGCCGGGGAGCTGTTTTTT
TRBV12-3/TRBV12-4,TRBJ1-2,NA,NA,CASSGGTPGHGYTF,TGTGCCAGCAGCGGCGGGACGCCAGGACATGGCTACACCTTC
TRBV7-9,TRBJ2-2,NA,many,CASRPSGGGELFF,TGTGCCAGCAGGCCATCAGGCGGAGGGGAGCTGTTTTTT
TRBV30,TRBJ1-1,TRBD1,few,CAWSVGGTGRTEAFF,TGTGCCTGGAGTGTAGGTGGGACAGGGCGCACTGAAGCTTTCTTT
TRBV20-1,TRBJ2-1,TRBD1,many,CSALGQGSREQFF,TGCAGTGCCTTGGGACAGGGAAGTAGGGAGCAGTTCTTC
TRBV10-2,TRBJ1-3,TRBD1,few,CASRETGVFSGNTIYF,TGCGCCAGCAGGGAGACAGGGGTCTTTTCTGGAAACACCATATATTTT
TRBV5-5,TRBJ2-5,TRBD2,many,CASVGLAGKETQYF,TGTGCCAGCGTTGGACTAGCGGGGAAAGAGACCCAGTACTTC
TRBV14,TRBJ2-2,TRBD2,many,CASALAGGPTGELFF,TGTGCCAGCGCGTTAGCGGGAGGACCCACCGGGGAGCTGTTTTTT
TRBV12-3/TRBV12-4,TRBJ1-1,NA,NA,CASSLEGMGPLEAFF,TGTGCCAGCAGTTTAGAGGGTATGGGCCCTTTGGAAGCTTTCTTT
TRBV5-1,TRBJ1-5,TRBD1,NA,CASSLAGGEVPQHF,TGCGCCAGCAGCTTGGCAGGGGGGGAAGTTCCCCAGCATTTT